Listed below are T cell receptor beta chains from one sample, sequenced in a study of patients and donors after allogeneic stem cell transplantation. One entry per CDR3 protein, called by TCRdb with MiXCR from the RT-PCR reads. The table records about 960,000 distinct CDR3 sequences, roughly 18% of them present only once. The sequencing sample was made of blood, either unsorted or a sorted T cell fraction (not recorded which). Source of these receptors: a human donor who was either an allogeneic HSCT recipient or a stem cell or donor lymphocyte infusion donor (not recorded which). It is not recorded whose cells these are; they may come from a transplant donor. Both conserved end residues are part of each CDR3. The D gene is left open where the match is weak. Some rows mark clone size as missing; the rest say once, few, many or name a class of expanded clone.

TRBD1	TRBJ2-7	TRBV12-3/TRBV12-4	NA	TGTGCCAGCAATCCAAAAGACAGGGGCAGGCCCTACGAGCAGTACTTC	CASNPKDRGRPYEQYF
NA	TRBJ2-7	TRBV12-3/TRBV12-4	NA	TGTGCCAGCAGTCCCAGGGGCCTCGGGGGGCCTAACGAGCAGTACTTC	CASSPRGLGGPNEQYF
TRBD2	TRBJ2-3	TRBV7-9	NA	TGTGCCAGCAGCCCCCGGACTAGTCCAAGCACAGATACGCAGTATTTT	CASSPRTSPSTDTQYF
TRBD1	TRBJ1-1	TRBV3-1	NA	TGTGCCAGCAGCCCCCAGGGGGAGTACACTGAAGCTTTCTTT	CASSPQGEYTEAFF
NA	TRBJ1-5	TRBV20-1	few	TGCAGTGCTAGAGGTGCAGGGACGAGCAATCAGCCCCAGCATTTT	CSARGAGTSNQPQHF
NA	TRBJ2-3	TRBV7-2	NA	TGTGCCAGCAGCTTAGTAGTTTCCGCGGCCACAGATACGCAGTATTTT	CASSLVVSAATDTQYF
TRBD2	TRBJ2-5	TRBV14	NA	TGTGCCAGCAGCCACCTGCGGGGGGCTTCGGAGACCCAGTACTTC	CASSHLRGASETQYF
NA	TRBJ1-5	TRBV6-2/TRBV6-3	NA	TGTGCCAGCGCCGTAGGGGGAGGACAGCCCCAGCATTTT	CASAVGGGQPQHF
TRBD1	TRBJ2-1	TRBV13	NA	TGTGCCAGCAGCTCCGACAGGGGTATAAGCAATGAGCAGTTCTTC	CASSSDRGISNEQFF
TRBD1	TRBJ2-3	TRBV12-3/TRBV12-4	few	TGTGCCAGCACCGGACAGGGGGAGAGAGCAGATACGCAGTATTTT	CASTGQGERADTQYF
NA	TRBJ2-3	TRBV5-5	few	TGTGCCAGCAGCGCGGGACAGCCCACAGATACGCAGTATTTT	CASSAGQPTDTQYF
TRBD2	TRBJ2-5	TRBV25-1	NA	TGTGCCAGCAGTGGGGCGGATAGCGGGGGGGTAGAGACCCAGTACTTC	CASSGADSGGVETQYF
NA	TRBJ1-1	TRBV2	NA	TGTGCCAGCAGAGTAGCCGGGACTGAAGCTTTCTTT	CASRVAGTEAFF
NA	TRBJ2-7	TRBV5-1	many	TGCGCCAGCAGCTTGGAAACACAGGGTGGCGAGCAGTACTTC	CASSLETQGGEQYF
NA	TRBJ2-2	TRBV12-3/TRBV12-4	few	TGTGCCGTCGGGGGACGGGGGAACACCGGGGAGCTGTTTTTT	CAVGGRGNTGELFF
NA	TRBJ1-1	TRBV20-1	few	TGCAGCGGTCAATACAGGGAGAACACTGAAGCTTTCTTT	CSGQYRENTEAFF
NA	TRBJ2-1	TRBV6-6	NA	TGTGCCAGCAGTTACGTCGCCCTTAATGAGCAGTTCTTC	CASSYVALNEQFF
NA	TRBJ2-7	TRBV15	few	TGTGCCACCAGCAGAGATGTGGGTTCCTACGAGCAGTACTTC	CATSRDVGSYEQYF
NA	TRBJ2-2	TRBV25-1	many	TGTGCCAGCAGCTACAGGACCACCGGGGAGCTGTTTTTT	CASSYRTTGELFF
TRBD2	TRBJ2-5	TRBV6-1	NA	TGTGCCAGCAGCGTCGGCGGGGGGAGGGAAGAGACCCAGTACTTC	CASSVGGGREETQYF
NA	TRBJ2-7	TRBV12-3/TRBV12-4	many	TGTGCCAGCAGGACGGGGGTTTACGAGCAGTACTTC	CASRTGVYEQYF
NA	TRBJ2-7	TRBV5-6	few	TGTGCCAGCAGCTTGGAACTCCACGAGCAGTACTTC	CASSLELHEQYF
NA	TRBJ2-2	TRBV25-1	NA	TGTGCCAGCAGTGGCATCGGCAGGGTCACCGGGGAGCTGTTTTTT	CASSGIGRVTGELFF
NA	TRBJ2-6	TRBV29-1	few	TGCAGCGTTGAAGGCAGGGACACTAGTGGGGCCAACGTCCTGACTTTC	CSVEGRDTSGANVLTF
TRBD2	TRBJ2-3	TRBV4-2	few	TGTGCCAGCAGCCAAGAGTGGGCTAGCGGGGGACTACGCACAGATACGCAGTATTTT	CASSQEWASGGLRTDTQYF
TRBD2	TRBJ2-3	TRBV11-2	NA	TGTGCCAGCAGCTACGGGGGGGCCGGAGATACGCAGTATTTT	CASSYGGAGDTQYF
NA	TRBJ2-7	TRBV4-1	NA	TGCGCCAGCAGCCAAGAGAGGTCTAGCGCCCAACCCTACGAGCAGTACTTC	CASSQERSSAQPYEQYF
NA	TRBJ1-1	TRBV6-2/TRBV6-3	NA	TGTGCCAGCAGTTATGCCGGGGGCAGGAATGAAGCTTTCTTT	CASSYAGGRNEAFF
NA	TRBJ2-2	TRBV7-2	NA	TGTGCCAGCAGCTCCCACTTTCCCGGGGAGCTGTTTTTT	CASSSHFPGELFF
NA	TRBJ2-1	TRBV20-1	NA	TGCAGTGCTAGACGCACCCCGGGCAGGTCAGGCATCTACAATGAGCAGTTCTTC	CSARRTPGRSGIYNEQFF